This TCR beta chain was documented in a study of blood T cell repertoires in COVID-19. Overall study: Specimens from acute and convalescent COVID-19 originated in the United States, Italy and Spain. PBMCs, B-cell-depleted T cells, or T cells were the source of the cDNA or gDNA that made up the material.

Looked up from germline, CDR1 is SGHKS and CDR2 is YYEKEE (reference sequence). This CDR3 has 15 amino acids. V lost 4 bases and J lost 3, with 14 bases in between. Seattle participants joined during active infection and were tracked over time. Original handling: Researchers report that nucleated cell counts were estimated from reference gene primer amplification. Using immunoSEQ multiplex PCR, the repertoire was profiled, and TCRdb retains in-frame clones only, with some absent. That table furnishes V, J and clone size, whereas the DNA furnished D and trimming. The table includes some 250,000 clones, roughly 90% detected once.

This chain uses TRBV5-5 with TRBJ2-1; TRBD1 is a possible D gene (6 bases). Material for sequencing was peripheral blood. The receptor was isolated from a woman aged 25-40 years with COVID-19, enrolled during active disease. The CDR3 protein is CASSRAGTNYNEQFF. In DNA form, the CDR3 reads TGTGCCAGCAGCCGCGCCGGGACAAACTACAATGAGCAGTTCTTC.